Following are 17 T cell receptor beta chains from one sample sequenced in a study of blood T cell repertoires in COVID-19. This table comes from immunoSEQ multiplex PCR, and its TCRdb copy is limited to in-frame clones, with some not included. Of 95,000 to 110,000 clones in the sample, 88% were seen once. Input material: peripheral blood. Receptors originate from a human donor in a cohort sampled during active COVID-19.

In regard to this clone: Distinct nucleotide sequences in the sample also encode this CDR3. The rearrangement joins TRBV18 to TRBJ1-2, with TRBD1 identical over 7 bases. Germline values: CDR1 KGHSH, CDR2 LQKENI. V gave up 2 bases and J gave up 8 bases; unmatched junction bases: 5. The CDR3 runs 13 residues. The CDR3 spells CASSPRQGDGYTF. The CDR3 DNA sequence: TGTGCCAGCTCACCAAGGCAGGGGGACGGCTACACCTTC.

This chain connects TRBV5-4 to TRBJ2-7; 9 positions agree with TRBD1. The CDR3 has 16 amino acids. The V segment lost 6 bases and the J segment 5 bases; nucleotides outside the gene matches: 15. Germline V gives CDR1 SGHNT, CDR2 YYREEE (reference sequence). The CDR3 loop is CASTEGQTGGPHEQYF. The CDR3 nucleotides are TGTGCCAGCACCGAAGGGCAGACAGGGGGTCCTCACGAGCAGTACTTC.

V and J are TRBV3-1 (or the pseudogene TRBV3-2) and TRBJ2-3; the D gene is possibly TRBD2 (5 bases). Per germline, CDR1 LGHDT and CDR2 YNNKEL (reference sequence). The CDR3 is 15 residues long. Trimming left V 1 base short and J 2 bases short, with 10 bases between. The CDR3 bases are TGTGCCAGCAGCCAAGTCTCGCGGGCCACAGATACGCAGTATTTT. Its protein is CASSQVSRATDTQYF.

This rearrangement joins TRBV28 to TRBJ1-2; 9 bases are shared with TRBD1. The CDR3 length is 15 residues. CDR1 and CDR2 (germline): MDHEN, SYDVKM. The V and J ends lost 8 bases and 6 bases, in that order; junction bases with no gene match: 13. The CDR3, as DNA: TGTGCCAGCGGGGTGGGACAGGGAACTATAGATGGCTACACCTTC. Translating gives CASGVGQGTIDGYTF.

This chain uses TRBV27 with TRBJ2-1; a weak D match, TRBD2 (7 bases). The CDR3 loop spans 14 amino acids. Germline lookup yields CDR1 MNHEY and CDR2 SMNVEV (reference sequence). Trimming removed 3 bases at V and 7 bases at J, with 13 bases between. CDR3 DNA sequence: TGTGCCAGCAGTTTCGCGGGGGCGTGGAATGAGCAGTTCTTC. This translates into CASSFAGAWNEQFF.

This chain links TRBV28 with TRBJ2-5, with 11 bases identical to TRBD2. This CDR3 has 14 amino acids. Looked up from germline, CDR1 is MDHEN and CDR2 is SYDVKM. V gave up 7 bases and J gave up 2 bases; unmatched junction bases: 3. CDR3 sequence: CASTGTSGQETQYF. CDR3 bases: TGTGCCAGCACGGGGACTAGCGGACAAGAGACCCAGTACTTC.

The chain carries TRBV7-9 and TRBJ2-5; TRBD2 matches 9 bases. V trimming: 4 bases; J trimming: 5 bases; junction bases outside the gene matches: 5. This CDR3 region has 14 residues. The V gene's germline CDR1 is SEHNR and CDR2 FQNEAQ (reference sequence). The CDR3 is CASSWTSVWETQYF. CDR3 nucleotide sequence: TGTGCCAGCAGCTGGACTAGCGTTTGGGAGACCCAGTACTTC.

The rearrangement uses TRBV12-5 and TRBJ1-1, with D unclear. CDR1 and CDR2 (germline): LGHNT, FRNRAP. The length of the CDR3 is 13 residues. Trimming removed 3 bases at V and 1 base at J, with 6 bases between. The CDR3: CASGLNGNTEAFF. CDR3 sequence (DNA): TGTGCTAGTGGTTTAAACGGGAACACTGAAGCTTTCTTT.

This chain joins TRBV28 and TRBJ2-3; D is unresolved. The CDR3 covers 15 residues. Germline V CDR1 and CDR2: MDHEN, SYDVKM. V was trimmed by 3 bases and J by 0 bases, leaving 10 bases between them. CDR3 nucleotide sequence: TGTGCCAGCAGTTTCAGCAGCGCTAGCACAGATACGCAGTATTTT. This translates into CASSFSSASTDTQYF.

V usage is TRBV5-1 and J usage is TRBJ1-3; unclear D gene. The CDR3 is 13 amino acids. V was shortened by 5 bases and J by 4 bases, with 10 bases between the two germline ends. Germline V gives CDR1 SGHRS, CDR2 YFSETQ. As DNA, the CDR3 is TGCGCCAGCAGTCAGACTACAGGAAACACCATATATTTT. Translation: CASSQTTGNTIYF.

The count of this clone is one. The chain carries TRBV7-3 and TRBJ1-2, with TRBD1 matching 7 bases. V lost 5 bases and J lost 6; bases outside the gene matches: 12. The CDR3 is 15 amino acids. Per germline, CDR1 SGHTA and CDR2 FQGTGA. CDR3 DNA sequence: TGTGCCAGCAGCCGAAGAGGAGGGGGCGAACATGGCTACACCTTC. Translating it yields CASSRRGGGEHGYTF.

CDR3 sequence reads: CASSPPSGQGDTEAFF. The CDR3 coding sequence is TGTGCCAGCAGCCCTCCGTCGGGACAGGGGGACACTGAAGCTTTCTTT. V and J are TRBV4-2 and TRBJ1-1; 11 bases are shared with TRBD1. V was clipped by 4 bases and J by 3 bases; unmatched bases: 7. Germline values: CDR1 LGHNA, CDR2 YNFKEQ. This CDR3 contains 16 residues.

The chain carries TRBV18 and TRBJ2-6, with D hard to call. This CDR3 has 16 residues. V lost 5 bases and J lost 3, with 14 bases in between. Per the germline V gene, CDR1 is KGHSH and CDR2 is LQKENI. DNA of the CDR3: TGTGCCAGCTCAGAGGTCCCCTCTTATGGGGCCAACGTCCTGACTTTC. Amino acids: CASSEVPSYGANVLTF.

V is TRBV15 and J is TRBJ2-7, with D uncertain. The CDR3 consists of 14 residues. Trimming left V 0 bases short and J 6 bases short, with 12 bases between. Germline-derived CDR1 and CDR2 are LNHNV and YYDKDF (reference sequence). CDR3 sequence (DNA): TGTGCCACCAGCAGAGATAATGGTTGGGCCGAGCAGTACTTC. It specifies CATSRDNGWAEQYF.

The J gene is TRBJ2-5, the V gene TRBV11-2; D unresolved. Germline V CDR1 and CDR2: SGHAT, FQNNGV. The CDR3 has 16 residues. V lost 2 bases and J lost 5, with 18 bases in between. Here the CDR3 DNA reads TGTGCCAGCAGCTTAAAATTACCGGCAGTGAGGGAGACCCAGTACTTC. It yields the protein CASSLKLPAVRETQYF.

V is TRBV5-4 and J is TRBJ1-1, with TRBD1 matching over 7 bases. Per the germline V gene, CDR1 is SGHNT and CDR2 is YYREEE (reference sequence). The CDR3 length is 18 residues. V trimming: 5 bases; J trimming: 1 base; junction bases outside the gene matches: 17. The CDR3, as DNA: TGTGCCAGCAGATACAGACAGGGAGAGGGGGTGGGGAACACTGAAGCTTTCTTT. Residues: CASRYRQGEGVGNTEAFF. Drawing the rest from reference TRBV5-4 and TRBJ1-1, the complete variable domain is ETGVTQSPTHLIKTRGQQVTLRCSSQSGHNTVSWYQQALGQGPQFIFQYYREEENGRGNFPPRFSGLQFPNYSSELNVNALELDDSALYLCASRYRQGEGVGNTEAFFGQGTRLTVV.

This chain connects TRBV9 to TRBJ2-2, with 7 bases fitting TRBD2. The germline gives CDR1 SGDLS, CDR2 YYNGEE. This CDR3 contains 15 residues. Germline trimming cut 0 bases from V and 5 bases from J; bases unmatched to any gene: 4. The CDR3 is CASSVGAGVTGELFF. Here the CDR3 DNA reads TGTGCCAGCAGCGTAGGGGCGGGAGTGACCGGGGAGCTGTTTTTT.